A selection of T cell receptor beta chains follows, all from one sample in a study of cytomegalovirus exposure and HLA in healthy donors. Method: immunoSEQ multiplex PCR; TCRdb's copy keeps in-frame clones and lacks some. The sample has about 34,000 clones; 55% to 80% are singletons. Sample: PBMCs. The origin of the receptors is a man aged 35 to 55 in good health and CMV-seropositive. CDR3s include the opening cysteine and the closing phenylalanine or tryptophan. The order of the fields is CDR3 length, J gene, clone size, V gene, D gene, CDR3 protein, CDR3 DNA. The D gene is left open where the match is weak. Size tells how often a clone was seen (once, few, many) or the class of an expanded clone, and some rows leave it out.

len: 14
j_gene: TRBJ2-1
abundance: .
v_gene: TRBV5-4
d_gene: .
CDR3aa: CASSLVRQINEQFF
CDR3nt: TGTGCCAGCAGCTTGGTGCGGCAGATAAATGAGCAGTTCTTC

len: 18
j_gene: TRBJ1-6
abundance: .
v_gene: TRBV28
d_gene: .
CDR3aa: CASSSRTSVSSYNSPLHF
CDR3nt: TGTGCCAGCAGTTCCCGGACAAGTGTAAGCTCCTATAATTCACCCCTCCACTTT

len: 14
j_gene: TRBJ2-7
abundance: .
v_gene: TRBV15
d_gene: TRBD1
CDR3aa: CATSNPRTGWKQYF
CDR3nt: TGTGCCACCAGCAACCCGAGGACAGGGTGGAAGCAGTACTTC

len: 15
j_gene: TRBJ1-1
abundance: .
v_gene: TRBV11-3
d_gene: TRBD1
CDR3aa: CASSWGPGGNTEAFF
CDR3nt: TGTGCCAGCAGCTGGGGGCCAGGGGGAAACACTGAAGCTTTCTTT

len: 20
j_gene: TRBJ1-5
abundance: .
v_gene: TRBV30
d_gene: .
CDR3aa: CAWSAPSRYRERGGNQPQHF
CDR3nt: TGTGCCTGGAGTGCACCCTCTCGCTACAGGGAGCGGGGCGGCAATCAGCCCCAGCATTTT

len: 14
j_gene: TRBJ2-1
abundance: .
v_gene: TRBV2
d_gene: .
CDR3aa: CASGSRSSYNEQFF
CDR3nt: TGTGCCAGCGGTAGCAGAAGCTCCTACAATGAGCAGTTCTTC

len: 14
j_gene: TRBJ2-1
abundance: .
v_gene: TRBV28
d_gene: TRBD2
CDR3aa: CASRERGGPNEQFF
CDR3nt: TGTGCCAGCAGGGAGCGGGGGGGCCCCAATGAGCAGTTCTTC

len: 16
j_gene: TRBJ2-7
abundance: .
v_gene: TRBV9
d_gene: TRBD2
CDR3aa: CASSVGGLADSYEQYF
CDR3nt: TGTGCCAGCAGCGTAGGGGGACTAGCGGACTCCTACGAGCAGTACTTC

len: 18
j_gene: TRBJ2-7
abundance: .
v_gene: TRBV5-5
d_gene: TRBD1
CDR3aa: CASSQSPGQQLPVAEQYF
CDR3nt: TGTGCCAGCAGCCAATCTCCGGGACAGCAACTACCCGTCGCCGAGCAGTACTTC

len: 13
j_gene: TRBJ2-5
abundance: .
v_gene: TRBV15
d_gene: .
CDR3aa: CATSRGQKETQYF
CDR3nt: TGTGCCACCAGCAGAGGGCAGAAAGAGACCCAGTACTTC

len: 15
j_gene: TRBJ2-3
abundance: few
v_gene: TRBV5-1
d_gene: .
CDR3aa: CASSPARGSTDTQYF
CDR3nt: TGCGCCAGCAGCCCAGCAAGGGGGTCAACAGATACGCAGTATTTT

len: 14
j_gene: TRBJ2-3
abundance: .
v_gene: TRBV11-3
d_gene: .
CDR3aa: CASSPRQGTDTQYF
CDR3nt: TGTGCCAGCAGCCCTCGACAGGGCACAGATACGCAGTATTTT

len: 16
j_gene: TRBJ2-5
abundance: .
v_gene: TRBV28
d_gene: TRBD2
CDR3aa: CASSPTLAGGYEAQYF
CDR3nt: TGTGCCAGCAGTCCAACCCTAGCGGGGGGCTACGAGGCCCAGTACTTC

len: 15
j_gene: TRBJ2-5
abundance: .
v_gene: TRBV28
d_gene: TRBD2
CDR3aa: CASSLEGRGGETQYF
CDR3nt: TGTGCCAGCAGTTTAGAGGGGAGGGGTGGAGAGACCCAGTACTTC

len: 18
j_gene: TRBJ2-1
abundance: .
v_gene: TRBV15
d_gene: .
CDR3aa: CATSRDRQRASAYNEQFF
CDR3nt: TGTGCCACCAGCAGAGATCGTCAGCGGGCCAGCGCCTACAATGAGCAGTTCTTC

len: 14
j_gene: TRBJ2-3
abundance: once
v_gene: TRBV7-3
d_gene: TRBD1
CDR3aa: CASSWTGSTDTQYF
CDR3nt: TGTGCCAGCAGCTGGACAGGTAGCACAGATACGCAGTATTTT

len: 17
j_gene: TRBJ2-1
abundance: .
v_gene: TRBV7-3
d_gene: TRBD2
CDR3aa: CASSLASGGAGGNEQFF
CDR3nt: TGTGCCAGCAGCTTGGCTAGCGGGGGGGCCGGCGGCAATGAGCAGTTCTTC

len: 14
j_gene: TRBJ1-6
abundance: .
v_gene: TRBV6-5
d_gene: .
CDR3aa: CASTLDYLNSPLHF
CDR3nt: TGTGCCAGCACCTTGGACTACCTGAATTCACCCCTCCACTTT

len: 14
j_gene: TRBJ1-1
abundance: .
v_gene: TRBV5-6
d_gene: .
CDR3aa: CASSLFGRGTEAFF
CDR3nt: TGTGCCAGCAGCTTGTTCGGAAGGGGAACTGAAGCTTTCTTT

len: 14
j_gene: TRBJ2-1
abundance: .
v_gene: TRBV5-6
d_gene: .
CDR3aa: CASSLARGYNEQFF
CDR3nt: TGTGCCAGCAGCTTGGCTCGGGGGTACAATGAGCAGTTCTTC

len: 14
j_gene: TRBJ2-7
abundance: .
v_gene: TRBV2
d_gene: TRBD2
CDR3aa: CASGPGTTSREQYF
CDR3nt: TGTGCCAGCGGCCCTGGGACTACTTCGCGCGAGCAGTACTTC

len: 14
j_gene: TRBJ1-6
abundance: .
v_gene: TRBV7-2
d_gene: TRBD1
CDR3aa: CASSLEGGESPLHF
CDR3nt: TGTGCCAGCAGCTTAGAAGGGGGCGAGTCACCCCTCCACTTT

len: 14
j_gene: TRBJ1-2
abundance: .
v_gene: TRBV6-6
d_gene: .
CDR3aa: CASSYSNPQDGYTF
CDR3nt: TGTGCCAGCAGTTACTCTAATCCACAGGATGGCTACACCTTC

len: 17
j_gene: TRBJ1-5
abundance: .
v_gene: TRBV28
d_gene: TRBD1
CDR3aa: CASSFKGQGLRNQPQHF
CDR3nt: TGTGCCAGCAGTTTTAAGGGACAGGGCCTTCGCAATCAGCCCCAGCATTTT

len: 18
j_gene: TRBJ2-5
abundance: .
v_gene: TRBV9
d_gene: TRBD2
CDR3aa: CASSVEGLATTFQETQYF
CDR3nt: TGTGCCAGCAGCGTAGAAGGACTAGCAACAACTTTCCAAGAGACCCAGTACTTC

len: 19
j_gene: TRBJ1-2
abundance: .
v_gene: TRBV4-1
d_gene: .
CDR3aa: CASSQGTRATREQNYGYTF
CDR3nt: TGCGCCAGCAGCCAAGGCACCCGGGCTACCAGGGAACAAAACTATGGCTACACCTTC

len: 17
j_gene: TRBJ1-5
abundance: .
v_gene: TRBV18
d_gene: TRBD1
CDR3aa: CASSPQQGAQGNQPQHF
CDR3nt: TGTGCCAGCTCACCACAACAGGGGGCGCAGGGCAATCAGCCCCAGCATTTT

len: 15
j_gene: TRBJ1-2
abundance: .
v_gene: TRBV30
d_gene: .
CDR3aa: CAWSVRSRSWDGYTF
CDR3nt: TGTGCCTGGAGTGTACGGAGTAGGTCTTGGGATGGCTACACCTTC

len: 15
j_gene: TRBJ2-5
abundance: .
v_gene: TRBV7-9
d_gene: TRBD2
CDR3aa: CASSTIAGALETQYF
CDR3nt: TGTGCCAGCAGCACAATAGCGGGGGCTCTGGAGACCCAGTACTTC